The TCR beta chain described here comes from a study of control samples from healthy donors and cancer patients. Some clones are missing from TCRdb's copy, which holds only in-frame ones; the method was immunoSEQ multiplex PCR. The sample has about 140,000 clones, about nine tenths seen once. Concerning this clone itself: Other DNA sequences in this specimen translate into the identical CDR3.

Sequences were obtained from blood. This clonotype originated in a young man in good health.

CDR3 bases: TGTGCCAGCAGGACGGGCGGCAATCAGCCCCAGCATTTT. It is translated as CASRTGGNQPQHF. The gene calls are TRBV6-5 and TRBJ1-5; unclear D gene. V was pared by 6 bases and J by 2 bases, with 8 bases between. The CDR3 is 13 residues long. CDR1 is MNHEY, CDR2 SVGAGI, per germline.